This T cell receptor beta chain appears in the sequencing data of a study of blood T cell repertoires in COVID-19 (TCRdb year 2020). For the wider study: The collaborator samples originated in the United States, Italy and Spain and spanned the acute and convalescent phases of COVID-19. The samples were drawn from the first 160 participants of the ongoing ImmuneRACE study and from over 950 subjects provided by 6 global collaborators. Where available, HLA class I and class II types were taken from metadata supplied by the sample provider and were not determined by assay-based typing. The prospective study material was composed of cDNA or gDNA derived from T cells, B-cell-depleted T cells, or PBMCs. The repertoires were made available in a free public database intended to serve as a resource for research on the immune response to SARS-CoV-2. Sample metadata almost always included a de-identified subject ID, COVID-19 status, age in years and sex. The dataset comprised deeply sampled blood TCRbeta repertoires from subjects exposed to, actively infected with, or recovered from COVID-19. Results the study describes overall, beyond this receptor: Clinical and demographic metadata were provided uncurated, with the amount varying by source and participant.

Regarding this clone: No antigen is known for it. Per-base quality was not reported, and no clone a single base away is much larger than it.

The immunoSEQ Assay, a bias-controlled multiplex PCR, was used to amplify TCRbeta CDR3 regions from genomic DNA. Turning to the authors' computational methods: Within the assay, amplification of reference gene primers was used to estimate how many nucleated cells each sample contained. To quantify the absolute abundance of each unique TCRbeta CDR3 rearrangement, sequence reads were collapsed and filtered. For each sample, productive Simpson clonality was calculated by taking the square root of Simpson's diversity index across productive rearrangements. The table comes from immuneACCESS by way of TCRdb, which keeps in-frame sequences with V and J called. Part of the clones is missing from these tables; in studies checked, under half for an unresolved V gene and the rest for unknown reasons. V, J and clone size are those of that table, while D and trimming were read from the DNA. Across this sample there are more than 130,000 clones, with roughly 80% seen only once. In total, the top ten clones hold about 5.8% of the sample.

Each collaborating institution followed its own protocols to collect whole blood in K2EDTA tubes. For TCRbeta analysis, collaborators shipped samples in one of three forms: frozen whole blood, isolated PBMCs, or DNA extracted from either of those sample types. Sample: peripheral blood. The origin of this receptor is a human donor in a cohort sampled during active COVID-19.

The sequenced DNA: TGTGCCAGCAGCCGAGAGGCGAGAAACACTGAAGCTTTCTTT. Translated, it gives CASSREARNTEAFF. The rearranged segments are TRBV11-2 and TRBJ1-1; no D segment can be confidently identified. The cysteine opens and the phenylalanine closes a CDR3 of 14 amino acids. Only the CDR3 DNA is retained, 42 bases long and in frame from the first base. The germline V gene specifies SGHAT as CDR1 and FQNNGV as CDR2. V lost 5 bases and J lost 2 bases; the stretch between them is 12 bases long.